These 21 T cell receptor beta chains originate from one sample sequenced in a study of T-cell reconstitution after alpha-beta-depleted transplantation in children. Construction of the TCRbeta library involved unique molecular identifiers. TCRdb redid the calling of the PCR reads with MiXCR, one entry per CDR3 protein. The data contain about 290,000 distinct CDR3 sequences, 10% of them seen just once; the ten biggest clones take up less than 8%. Sequencing was performed on PBMCs, taken before TCRalphabeta/CD19-depleted stem cell transplant. Receptors were obtained from a boy under two years old with acute myeloid leukemia, due to receive a stem cell transplant.

A word on this clonotype: An end of the junction differs from the germline gene, which may be a read error. J is TRBJ2-3 and V is TRBV7-2, with TRBD2 matching over 10 bases. CDR1 is SGHTA and CDR2 is FQGNSA in the germline V gene. This CDR3 is built from 16 residues. CDR3 DNA sequence: TGTGCCAGCAGCTCCGGAGTAGCGGGAGGCACATATACGCAGTATTTT. Translating gives CASSSGVAGGTYTQYF.

This clonotype was seen ten or more times. The chain couples TRBV5-6 to TRBJ2-7; D gene unclear. The V end lost 2 bases, the J end lost 6 bases, and 18 bases lay between the germline ends. The CDR3 spans 15 residues. Per the germline V gene, CDR1 is SGHDT and CDR2 is YYEEEE. CDR3 in DNA: TGTGCCAGCAGCTTCCCGCCTCTTGTTGGGCCCGAGCAGTACTTC. Protein: CASSFPPLVGPEQYF.

The table lists this clonotype with many counts. The V gene is TRBV10-3, the J gene TRBJ1-1; a weak D match, TRBD1 (5 bases). The germline V and J ends were trimmed by 0 bases and 4 bases, with 12 bases remaining between them. This CDR3 region has 15 residues. CDR1 and CDR2 from the germline V gene are ENHRY and SYGVKD. The DNA of the CDR3 is TGTGCCATCAGTGAGTCGATTGGGGGGGGCACTGAAGCTTTCTTT. Translation: CAISESIGGGTEAFF.

This clonotype was observed many times. The chain employs TRBV19 and TRBJ2-7, with 9 positions matching TRBD1. Germline V gives CDR1 LNHDA, CDR2 SQIVND (reference sequence). J was trimmed by 0 bases and V by 5 bases; bases with no gene match: 5. This CDR3 is 15 amino acids long. In DNA form, the CDR3 reads TGTGCCAGTAGTTCCGGGACAGGGAACTCCTACGAGCAGTACTTC. This encodes CASSSGTGNSYEQYF.

In this sample, this clonotype turned up many times. This chain connects TRBV25-1 to TRBJ2-6; D uncertain. V lost 10 bases and J 1 base, leaving 5 bases between the germline ends. The CDR3 length is 12 residues. Germline lookup yields CDR1 MGHDK and CDR2 SYGVNS. As DNA, the CDR3 is TGTGCCACTAAATCTGGGGCCAACGTCCTGACTTTC. Protein product: CATKSGANVLTF.

This clonotype was detected many times. V gene TRBV7-9 combines with J gene TRBJ2-7, with 11 bases that match TRBD2. Germline CDR1 SEHNR, CDR2 FQNEAQ (reference sequence). The CDR3 loop spans 15 amino acids. The ends lost 5 bases at V and 6 bases at J; junction bases unmatched: 9. CDR3 residues: CASSPSGTSGGEQYF. The CDR3 bases are TGTGCCAGCAGCCCCTCAGGGACTAGCGGTGGCGAGCAGTACTTC.

A few counts support this clonotype. The chain uses TRBV6-6 and TRBJ2-4, with D uncertain. Trimming shortened V by 2 bases and J by 4 bases, and 0 bases separated the two germline ends. The CDR3 loop spans 11 amino acids. Germline CDR1 is MNHNY and CDR2 is SVGAGI (reference sequence). The CDR3 protein is CASSYKNIQYF. The CDR3 coding sequence is TGTGCCAGCAGTTACAAAAACATTCAGTACTTC.

This clonotype was observed many times. The chain recombines TRBV29-1 with TRBJ2-1, with a possible D match to TRBD1 (5 bases). CDR3 size: 12 residues. V gave up 4 bases and J gave up 5 bases, with 9 bases separating them. Germline V gene lookup returns CDR1 SQVTM and CDR2 ANQGSEA. The DNA of the CDR3 is TGCAGCGTTGGCGAAGGGGACAATGAGCAGTTCTTC. It codes for CSVGEGDNEQFF.

Note on this clonotype: A much bigger clone sits one base away, suggesting this may be a read error. The chain is built from TRBV5-5 and TRBJ1-4; D is possibly TRBD1 (5 bases). CDR3 length equals 17 residues. CDR1 SGHKS and CDR2 YYEKEE come from the germline V gene (reference sequence). DNA of the CDR3: TGTGCCAGCAGCTTGGCCAGGGTACGAAAAGCTAATGAAAAACTGTATTTT. Translated: CASSLARVRKANEKLYF. Looking up the rest from reference TRBV5-5 and TRBJ1-4 gives the full variable domain: DAGVTQSPTHLIKTRGQQVTLRCSPISGHKSVSWYQQVLGQGPQFIFQYYEKEERGRGNFPDRFSARQFPNYSSELNVNALLLGDSALYLCASSLARVRKANEKLYFGSGTQLSVL.

This clonotype has ten or more counts. The chain employs TRBV11-1 and TRBJ2-7; D not certain. Germline CDR1 and CDR2: SGHAT and FQDESV (reference sequence). This CDR3 has 14 amino acids. Trimming left V 5 bases short and J 2 bases short, with 13 bases between. The CDR3 region is CASSPTGTPYEQYF. The CDR3 DNA is TGTGCCAGCAGCCCCACGGGTACACCCTACGAGCAGTACTTC.

This clonotype was detected a few times. The chain links TRBV15 to TRBJ2-5; 7 bases line up with TRBD2. From germline, CDR1 is LNHNV and CDR2 YYDKDF (reference sequence). The CDR3 length is 14 residues. V lost 4 bases and J lost 2; bases outside the gene matches: 4. The CDR3 loop reads CATSIRLAQETQYF. CDR3 in DNA: TGTGCCACCAGCATTAGACTAGCTCAAGAGACCCAGTACTTC.

This clonotype was seen repeatedly, ten times or more. This chain links TRBV6-5 with TRBJ2-7, with D possibly being TRBD1 (5 bases). The CDR3 contains 16 residues. The V gene lost 0 bases and the J gene lost 0 bases, with 12 bases spanning the gap. Germline values: CDR1 MNHEY, CDR2 SVGAGI. The CDR3, as DNA: TGTGCCAGCAGTTACTCGGGGCGCCCGAGCTCCTACGAGCAGTACTTC. Protein product: CASSYSGRPSSYEQYF.

This clonotype has ten or more counts. CDR3 sequence: CSVEAYGYTF. CDR3 bases: TGCAGCGTTGAGGCTTATGGCTACACCTTC. The chain employs TRBV29-1 and TRBJ1-2; D gene unclear. Trimming removed 3 bases from V and 5 bases from J, with 4 bases in between. This CDR3 has 10 amino acids. CDR1 is SQVTM, CDR2 ANQGSEA, per germline.

This clonotype was seen a handful of times. The rearrangement joins TRBV7-2 to TRBJ2-7; 9 positions agree with TRBD2. Germline-derived CDR1 and CDR2 are SGHTA and FQGNSA. CDR3 length equals 16 residues. The J segment lost 6 bases and the V segment lost 5 bases, leaving 14 bases of the junction unmatched. This CDR3 is CASSREVAGVPIEQYF. The CDR3 bases are TGTGCCAGCAGCCGTGAGGTAGCGGGAGTCCCGATCGAGCAGTACTTC.

In its sample, this clonotype was seen many times. The chain couples TRBV5-1 to TRBJ2-1; D is unclear. CDR3 length: 15 residues. The V and J ends lost 5 bases and 0 bases respectively, with 12 bases between them. The germline gives CDR1 SGHRS, CDR2 YFSETQ. This chain's CDR3 is CASRSVGYSYNEQFF. CDR3 in DNA: TGCGCCAGCAGGTCAGTCGGGTACTCCTACAATGAGCAGTTCTTC.

V is TRBV5-6 and J is TRBJ2-1, with 10 bases fitting TRBD2. Germline CDR1 and CDR2: SGHDT and YYEEEE. This CDR3 has 16 residues. With V trimmed by 0 bases and J by 6 bases, 6 bases remained unmatched. The CDR3 region has the DNA TGTGCCAGCAGCTTGGCGCTAGCGGGAGAGTTCAATGAGCAGTTCTTC. The encoded protein is CASSLALAGEFNEQFF.

This clonotype was picked up many times. DNA of the CDR3: TGTGCCAGCCAAAACAGGATTGAAGGCACAGATACGCAGTATTTT. It specifies CASQNRIEGTDTQYF. The V and J genes are TRBV6-1 and TRBJ2-3; D is perhaps TRBD1 (5 bases). Trimming shortened V by 8 bases and J by 1 base, and 16 bases separated the two germline ends. The length of the CDR3 is 15 residues. Germline CDR1 is MNHNS and CDR2 is SASEGT.

This clonotype was seen at least ten times. In nucleotides, the CDR3 is TGCGCCAGCAGCTTGGTTGGTAGAAGGGTAGATGAGCAGTTCTTC. Residues: CASSLVGRRVDEQFF. The chain joins TRBV5-1 to TRBJ2-1; D is uncertain. The CDR3 is 15 amino acids. V lost 0 bases and J lost 8, with 15 bases in between. CDR1 and CDR2 from the germline V gene are SGHRS and YFSETQ.

This clonotype was detected many times. The gene calls are TRBV27 and TRBJ2-2; TRBD2 matches 8 bases. Germline values: CDR1 MNHEY, CDR2 SMNVEV (reference sequence). CDR3 size: 15 residues. V dropped 2 bases and J dropped 4; count of bases not matched to a gene: 3. The CDR3, as DNA: TGTGCCAGCAGTTTAGCGGGAGGCCTCACCGGGGAGCTGTTTTTT. It is translated as CASSLAGGLTGELFF.

This clonotype has ten or more counts. The V and J genes are TRBV5-6 and TRBJ2-1; 8 nucleotides line up with TRBD2. The CDR3 runs 17 residues. Germline-derived CDR1 and CDR2 are SGHDT and YYEEEE. The J segment lost 0 bases and the V segment lost 0 bases, leaving 5 bases of the junction unmatched. CDR3 in DNA: TGTGCCAGCAGCTTGGGGAGCGGGAGCCTCTCCTACAATGAGCAGTTCTTC. Protein product: CASSLGSGSLSYNEQFF.

This sequence joins TRBV20-1 and TRBJ2-7; 10 bases agree with TRBD2. The V gene end was trimmed by 6 bases and the J gene end by 3 bases; junction bases not matched to a gene: 5. CDR1 is DFQATT, CDR2 SNEGSKA, per germline (reference sequence). The CDR3 covers 13 residues. Here the CDR3 reads CSAGTSASYEQYF. The CDR3 DNA follows: TGCAGTGCCGGGACTAGCGCGAGCTACGAGCAGTACTTC.